A single sample is the source of the 25 T cell receptor beta chains below, sequenced in a study of T cell responses to AZD1222 COVID-19 vaccine. Produced via immunoSEQ multiplex PCR; TCRdb's table is partial and in-frame only. Seen here are approximately 130,000 clones, around 89% observed once, and the top ten hold 8% to 10%. Source: peripheral blood, taken 28 days after the second AZD1222 dose. The receptors stem from an adult who received the AZD1222 COVID-19 vaccine.

The rearrangement uses TRBV7-7 and TRBJ2-7, with unresolved D. V was pared by 5 bases and J by 5 bases, with 19 bases between. The CDR3 is 15 amino acids. Looked up from germline, CDR1 is SSHAT and CDR2 is FNYEAQ (reference sequence). As DNA, the CDR3 is TGTGCCAGCAGCCGGACCGGGCCGTGGCAAGACGAGCAGTACTTC. Protein: CASSRTGPWQDEQYF.

This sequence joins TRBV6-5 and TRBJ1-2; no clear D. Germline-derived CDR1 and CDR2 are MNHEY and SVGAGI. V shed 0 bases and J shed 4 bases, with 12 bases lying between them. The CDR3 is 15 residues long. The CDR3 is CASSYSAITSYGYTF. The CDR3 bases are TGTGCCAGCAGTTACTCGGCTATCACCTCCTATGGCTACACCTTC.

The V gene is TRBV9, the J gene TRBJ1-2; D unclear. Trimming shortened V by 4 bases and J by 4 bases, and 14 bases separated the two germline ends. The CDR3 covers 14 residues. From germline, CDR1 is SGDLS and CDR2 YYNGEE. The CDR3 region has the DNA TGTGCCAGCAGCTCCCAAGGAGCGGGCTATGGCTACACCTTC. This gives the protein CASSSQGAGYGYTF.

This clone was found once. The rearrangement joins TRBV6-6 to TRBJ2-1; D possibly corresponds to TRBD1 (6 bases). CDR1 and CDR2 from the germline V gene are MNHNY and SVGAGI (reference sequence). V gave up 6 bases and J gave up 6 bases, with 12 bases separating them. CDR3 length: 13 residues. The CDR3 coding sequence is TGTGCCAGCAGCCGGGACACCGTCAATGAGCAGTTCTTC. It encodes CASSRDTVNEQFF.

Only one count was recorded for this clone. The chain is built from TRBV9 and TRBJ2-7; 14 bases agree with TRBD2. The length of the CDR3 is 17 residues. V was clipped by 2 bases and J by 4 bases; unmatched bases: 8. Germline CDR1 SGDLS, CDR2 YYNGEE. The CDR3 nucleotides read TGTGCCAGCAGCGTTAGAGGGACTAGCGGGAGTCGTTACGAGCAGTACTTC. It encodes CASSVRGTSGSRYEQYF. The variable domain in full, with the rest retrieved from reference TRBV9 and TRBJ2-7, is DSGVTQTPKHLITATGQRVTLRCSPRSGDLSVYWYQQSLDQGLQFLIQYYNGEERAKGNILERFSAQQFPDLHSELNLSSLELGDSALYFCASSVRGTSGSRYEQYFGPGTRLTVT.

In its sample, this clone was seen once. This chain connects TRBV4-1 to TRBJ1-2; 7 bases fit TRBD1. Trimming removed 4 bases from V and 4 bases from J; junction bases left unmatched: 15. CDR3 length equals 17 residues. The germline V gene has CDR1 MGHRA and CDR2 YSYEKL. The chain's CDR3 is CASSLQKGGQKLYGYTF. In DNA form, the CDR3 reads TGCGCCAGCAGCCTCCAAAAGGGGGGACAGAAACTCTATGGCTACACCTTC.

A note on this clone: A far more abundant clone sits one base away, making this likely a read error. V is TRBV6-2 or TRBV6-3 and J is TRBJ2-1, with TRBD2 identical over 10 bases. This CDR3 comprises 15 residues. Per germline, CDR1 MNHEY and CDR2 SVGEGT. V dropped 6 bases and J dropped 4; count of bases not matched to a gene: 6. The CDR3 nucleotides are TGTGCCAGCAGCCCCGGACTAGCGGCGTACAATGAGCAGTTCTTC. This sequence encodes CASSPGLAAYNEQFF.

This clone was seen once. The gene calls are TRBV30 and TRBJ1-1; D is perhaps TRBD1 (5 bases). The V gene's germline CDR1 is GTSNPN and CDR2 SVGIG (reference sequence). The CDR3 spans 13 residues. CDR3 sequence: CARSAGPGTEAFF. The DNA for the CDR3 is TGTGCGCGGAGTGCGGGGCCCGGGACTGAAGCTTTCTTT.

V usage is TRBV7-9 and J usage is TRBJ2-7, with 12 bases lining up with TRBD2. The CDR3 is 19 amino acids. Germline loops: CDR1 SEHNR, CDR2 FQNEAQ (reference sequence). The V segment lost 2 bases and the J segment 1 base; nucleotides outside the gene matches: 12. The CDR3 DNA reads as TGTGCCAGCAGCTTACCAGTGACTAGCGGGAGCCTCCCTTCCTACGAGCAGTACTTC. It encodes CASSLPVTSGSLPSYEQYF. The entire variable domain, with the rest obtained from reference TRBV7-9 and TRBJ2-7, is as follows: DTGVSQNPRHKITKRGQNVTFRCDPISEHNRLYWYRQTLGQGPEFLTYFQNEAQLEKSRLLSDRFSAERPKGSFSTLEIQRTEQGDSAMYLCASSLPVTSGSLPSYEQYFGPGTRLTVT.

V and J are TRBV10-3 and TRBJ1-1; D perhaps matches TRBD1 (5 bases). The CDR3 loop spans 14 amino acids. The V gene lost 9 bases and the J gene lost 6 bases, with 20 bases spanning the gap. CDR1 and CDR2 from the germline V gene are ENHRY and SYGVKD. CDR3 nucleotides: TGTGCCATTTGGGACGCCGTGAGGGACTCTGAAGCTTTCTTT. Protein product: CAIWDAVRDSEAFF.

V usage is TRBV15 and J usage is TRBJ1-1, with no clear D. The CDR3 sequence is 15 residues long. V lost 0 bases, J lost 1 base, and 9 bases lay in between. Germline CDR1 and CDR2: LNHNV and YYDKDF (reference sequence). The CDR3 DNA is TGTGCCACCAGCAGAGAGGTTAACCCGAACACTGAAGCTTTCTTT. This codes for CATSREVNPNTEAFF.

The rearrangement links TRBV3-1 (or the pseudogene TRBV3-2) to TRBJ1-3, with D possibly TRBD1 on 5 matching bases. V lost 3 bases and J 2 bases, leaving 14 bases between the germline ends. Germline V lookup: CDR1 LGHDT, CDR2 YNNKEL (reference sequence). The CDR3 sequence is 16 residues long. The CDR3 loop reads CASSQRSWGAGNTIYF. CDR3 in DNA: TGTGCCAGCAGCCAGAGGTCGTGGGGGGCTGGAAACACCATATATTTT.

The chain joins TRBV7-9 to TRBJ1-5; D remains unclear. In germline, CDR1 is SEHNR, CDR2 FQNEAQ (reference sequence). The CDR3 consists of 13 residues. Trimming removed 5 bases from V and 3 bases from J, with 8 bases in between. The CDR3 nucleotides are TGTGCCAGCAGCGACTCGGCCAATCAGCCCCAGCATTTT. Translating gives CASSDSANQPQHF.

J is TRBJ1-2 and V is TRBV4-3, with D hard to call. V lost 4 bases to trimming and J lost 4 bases, with 13 bases between them. The V gene's germline CDR1 is LGHNA and CDR2 YSLEER. The CDR3 spans 14 residues. In nucleotides, the CDR3 is TGCGCCAGCAGCCCTGAGAGGGTGGGCTATGGCTACACCTTC. It specifies CASSPERVGYGYTF.

This clone showed up just once. The rearrangement uses TRBV12-3 or TRBV12-4 and TRBJ1-1; D possibly corresponds to TRBD1 (5 bases). The CDR3 spans 13 residues. V gave up 3 bases and J gave up 11 bases, with 16 bases separating them. CDR3: CASSLDEGLVAFF. DNA for the CDR3: TGTGCCAGCAGTTTGGATGAGGGGCTTGTCGCTTTCTTT.

The chain has TRBV5-1 and TRBJ1-5; D is possibly TRBD1 (5 bases). This CDR3 contains 15 residues. Trimming shortened V by 3 bases and J by 0 bases, and 10 bases separated the two germline ends. Germline-derived CDR1 and CDR2 are SGHRS and YFSETQ. CDR3 bases: TGCGCCAGCAGCTGGCAGGGCCTTAGCAATCAGCCCCAGCATTTT. This sequence encodes CASSWQGLSNQPQHF.

The genes are TRBV4-2 and TRBJ1-3; 8 nucleotides agree with TRBD1. Per germline, CDR1 LGHNA and CDR2 YNFKEQ. Trimming took 0 bases from V and 4 from J; bases not matched to a gene: 2. CDR3 size: 15 residues. The CDR3 DNA follows: TGTGCCAGCAGCCAAGATAGGACAGGGGGAAACACCATATATTTT. It encodes CASSQDRTGGNTIYF.

The chain employs TRBV7-3 and TRBJ1-2; 7 bases align to TRBD1. The germline gives CDR1 SGHTA, CDR2 FQGTGA. Trimming removed 5 bases from V and 4 bases from J; junction bases left unmatched: 7. CDR3 length equals 14 residues. DNA for the CDR3: TGTGCCAGCAGCCCACAGGGACAGCTCTATGGCTACACCTTC. This translates into CASSPQGQLYGYTF.

The J gene is TRBJ2-3, the V gene TRBV7-2; 9 nucleotides align to TRBD2. The CDR3 sequence is 17 residues long. CDR1 and CDR2 (germline): SGHTA, FQGNSA. Unmatched junction bases numbered 10, after V lost 2 bases and J lost 4 bases. The CDR3 sequence is CASSLNFLAGRADTQYF. The CDR3 coding sequence is TGTGCCAGCAGCTTAAATTTCCTAGCGGGGAGGGCAGATACGCAGTATTTT.

The chain links TRBV9 to TRBJ2-5, with 7 positions matching TRBD2. Germline V gene lookup returns CDR1 SGDLS and CDR2 YYNGEE. This CDR3 has 13 residues. Losses at the gene ends were 2 bases for V and 8 bases for J; bases not matched to a gene: 6. CDR3 residues: CASSVGDYNTQYF. The CDR3 DNA is TGTGCCAGCAGCGTCGGGGACTACAATACCCAGTACTTC.

This chain connects TRBV19 to TRBJ2-4; 8 positions agree with TRBD1. In germline, CDR1 is LNHDA, CDR2 SQIVND (reference sequence). The CDR3 spans 18 residues. V lost 4 bases, J lost 3 bases, and 14 bases stayed unmatched. The DNA of the CDR3 is TGTGCCAGTAGTACCGCCCCGCAGGGGGCGGTGGACAAAAACATTCAGTACTTC. It is translated as CASSTAPQGAVDKNIQYF.

The chain carries TRBV7-3 and TRBJ2-2, with D possibly TRBD2 on 5 matching bases. V lost 1 base, J lost 0 bases, and 6 bases lay in between. Germline V gene sequence: CDR1 SGHTA, CDR2 FQGTGA. The length of the CDR3 is 15 residues. CDR3 sequence reads: CASSLRGPNTGELFF. The CDR3 nucleotides are TGTGCCAGCAGCTTAAGAGGGCCGAACACCGGGGAGCTGTTTTTT.

The J gene is TRBJ1-1, the V gene TRBV5-1; the D is unclear. The V end was cut by 4 bases, the J end by 4 bases, with 17 bases between. CDR3 length: 15 amino acids. Germline values: CDR1 SGHRS, CDR2 YFSETQ. The DNA of the CDR3 is TGCGCCAGCAGCAGGAACGCGGCGATAGTCACTGAAGCTTTCTTT. Its translation: CASSRNAAIVTEAFF.

In this sample, this clone turned up once. The rearrangement uses TRBV7-6 and TRBJ2-1; D is perhaps TRBD2 (5 bases). The CDR3 length is 17 residues. V dropped 5 bases and J dropped 4 bases, with 21 bases sitting between them. Germline V gives CDR1 SGHVS, CDR2 FNYEAQ. CDR3 sequence: CASSRYVGGPIYNEQFF. In nucleotides, the CDR3 is TGTGCCAGCAGCAGGTACGTTGGCGGGCCCATTTACAATGAGCAGTTCTTC.

The V and J genes are TRBV5-1 and TRBJ2-3; 7 nucleotides line up with TRBD2. The CDR3 sequence is 14 residues long. Germline V gene data show CDR1 as SGHRS and CDR2 as YFSETQ. Trimming at V came to 0 bases and at J to 6 bases, leaving 4 bases not matched to a gene. CDR3 sequence (DNA): TGCGCCAGCAGCTTGGTGGGAGGGGCGGATACGCAGTATTTT. It encodes CASSLVGGADTQYF.